Listed below are T cell receptor beta chains from one sample, sequenced in a study of cytomegalovirus exposure and HLA in healthy donors. The protocol was immunoSEQ multiplex PCR, while the TCRdb copy is restricted to in-frame clones and leaves out a portion. The sample has some 71,000 clones; approximately 74% are singletons. Sequenced input: PBMCs. These TCRs come from a young woman in good health and CMV-seropositive. CDR3s include the opening cysteine and the closing phenylalanine or tryptophan. The order of the fields is D gene, clone size, V gene, J gene, CDR3 DNA, CDR3 protein. D genes are given only for firm matches. Clone size appears in some rows only: once, few, many, or a class for an expanded clone.

NA,NA,TRBV6-6,TRBJ1-1,TGTGCCAGCAGTTACGTGCGAGAGACTGAAGCTTTCTTT,CASSYVRETEAFF
TRBD1,NA,TRBV7-2,TRBJ2-7,TGTGCCAGCAGCTCCTCGACAGGGGTAGGGGAGCAGTACTTC,CASSSSTGVGEQYF
TRBD1,NA,TRBV28,TRBJ1-1,TGTGCCAGCAGTGACCGGGACAGGGAGGCTTTGGACACTGAAGCTTTCTTT,CASSDRDREALDTEAFF
NA,NA,TRBV7-2,TRBJ1-2,TGTGCCAGCAGCCATCCGACCTCGGGCTATGGCTACACCTTC,CASSHPTSGYGYTF
NA,NA,TRBV9,TRBJ2-1,TGTGCCAGCAGCGTAGAAGGCGGGGTATACAATGAGCAGTTCTTC,CASSVEGGVYNEQFF
TRBD1,NA,TRBV6-5,TRBJ2-7,TGTGCCAGCAGTCCAGGGGGCGAGGACGAGCAGTACTTC,CASSPGGEDEQYF
NA,few,TRBV30,TRBJ1-1,TGTGCCTTTAGGGACAAAGGAAGGGCGGAAGCTTTCTTT,CAFRDKGRAEAFF
NA,NA,TRBV19,TRBJ2-7,TGTGCCAGTAGTACAGCCCACAGGGGAGGCGAGCAGTACTTC,CASSTAHRGGEQYF
NA,NA,TRBV15,TRBJ2-2,TGTGCCACCAGCAGACCCGGCCCACCGGGAAGGTTGTTTTTT,CATSRPGPPGRLFF
NA,NA,TRBV6-5,TRBJ2-5,TGTGCCAGCAGGCCTACAGGGGGGGGAGAGACCCAGTACTTC,CASRPTGGGETQYF
TRBD2,once,TRBV28,TRBJ2-2,TGTGCCAGCAGGCCCGCGGGAGTCCACACCGGGGAGCTGTTTTTT,CASRPAGVHTGELFF
TRBD2,NA,TRBV5-1,TRBJ2-1,TGCGCCAGCAGCTTGGCAAGCGGGAACAACAATGAGCAGTTCTTC,CASSLASGNNNEQFF
NA,NA,TRBV27,TRBJ1-1,TGTGCCAGCATGGGCGGGACGAACACTGAAGCTTTCTTT,CASMGGTNTEAFF
NA,NA,TRBV30,TRBJ1-2,TGTGCCTGGAGTGACTCTCGCTTTATAGCTAACTATGGCTACACCTTC,CAWSDSRFIANYGYTF
NA,once,TRBV7-9,TRBJ2-1,TGTGCCAGCAGCTTAGGCGTGAATGAGCAGTTCTTC,CASSLGVNEQFF
NA,NA,TRBV6-1,TRBJ1-3,TGTGCCAGCAGTGAGAACAACGGGAACACCATATATTTT,CASSENNGNTIYF
TRBD1,NA,TRBV4-2,TRBJ2-7,TGTGCCAGCAGCCAAGTACAGGGGACAGGAGGGTACGAGCAGTACTTC,CASSQVQGTGGYEQYF
NA,NA,TRBV5-1,TRBJ1-1,TGCGCCAGCAGTCGTGCTGGAGAGGCGAACACTGAAGCTTTCTTT,CASSRAGEANTEAFF
TRBD2,few,TRBV7-6,TRBJ2-7,TGTGCCAGCAGCTTAGTGGGGCTGGCTAGCGGGAGAAGAAAAGAAGGGCAGTACTTC,CASSLVGLASGRRKEGQYF
NA,NA,TRBV6-1,TRBJ2-7,TGTGCCAGCAGTGAAGCGCTGAGACAGCCCTACGAGCAGTACTTC,CASSEALRQPYEQYF
NA,NA,TRBV29-1,TRBJ2-7,TGCAGCGTAACAGGGTCCCACGAGCAGTACTTC,CSVTGSHEQYF
NA,NA,TRBV30,TRBJ2-1,TGTGCCTGGAGTGGCGGGGCCTATTCCTACAATGAGCAGTTCTTC,CAWSGGAYSYNEQFF
NA,NA,TRBV28,TRBJ1-2,TGTGCCAGCAGTCGGGGCTATGGCTACACCTTC,CASSRGYGYTF
TRBD1,NA,TRBV6-1,TRBJ1-5,TGTGCCATCGCGCGAATCAGGGGGAGCAATCAGCCCCAGCATTTT,CAIARIRGSNQPQHF
TRBD2,NA,TRBV9,TRBJ2-3,TGTGCCAGCAGCGTAGCCCTAGCGGGCACAGATACGCAGTATTTT,CASSVALAGTDTQYF
NA,few,TRBV30,TRBJ1-1,TGTGCCTGGAGTGTACGGGTGATTTTAGGCCCTGAAGCTTTCTTT,CAWSVRVILGPEAFF
NA,NA,TRBV4-2,TRBJ1-1,TGTGCCAGCAGCCACGTACAGGGATTTAACACTGAAGCTTTCTTT,CASSHVQGFNTEAFF
TRBD1,NA,TRBV28,TRBJ2-7,TGTGCCAGCGGAGCAAGGGACAGGGGAAGTCACGAGCAGTACTTC,CASGARDRGSHEQYF
NA,once,TRBV5-1,TRBJ1-1,TGCGCCAGGGGACTCCGGGACCTAGAAGCTTTCTTT,CARGLRDLEAFF
NA,NA,TRBV7-9,TRBJ2-7,TGTGCCAGCAGCCCTCAGACAGTTTCCTACGAGCAGTACTTC,CASSPQTVSYEQYF
TRBD1,NA,TRBV28,TRBJ1-5,TGTGCCAGCAGACGACAGGGATCTCGCCAGCCCCAGCATTTT,CASRRQGSRQPQHF
TRBD1,once,TRBV6-6,TRBJ1-4,TGTGCCAGCAGTTACCAGACAGGGTACCAAAAACTGTTTTTT,CASSYQTGYQKLFF
TRBD2,NA,TRBV9,TRBJ2-3,TGTGCCAGCAGCGTAGGGGGAACTAGCGTCCTCAGTTCAAGCACAGATACGCAGTATTTT,CASSVGGTSVLSSSTDTQYF
NA,NA,TRBV2,TRBJ2-5,TGTGCCAGCAGTCCGGGGGTTGGGACCCAGTACTTC,CASSPGVGTQYF
TRBD1,NA,TRBV28,TRBJ1-5,TGTGCCAGCAGTGCCATGGGCAGGGGGCTTAGTCAGCCCCAGCATTTT,CASSAMGRGLSQPQHF
TRBD1,NA,TRBV2,TRBJ1-5,TGTGCCAGCAGTGCTTGGGACAGGGGGTTATATCAGCCCCAGCATTTT,CASSAWDRGLYQPQHF
TRBD2,NA,TRBV28,TRBJ2-3,TGTGCCAGCAGTTCCTCTAGCGGGAGTGCCCCGTGGCAGTATTTT,CASSSSSGSAPWQYF
TRBD1,NA,TRBV28,TRBJ1-5,TGTGCCAGCAGTTCCACAGGGGGCGCAGGACAGCCCCAGCATTTT,CASSSTGGAGQPQHF
NA,NA,TRBV25-1,TRBJ2-1,TGTGCCAGCAGTGAAGCCCCCACAGGATCCTACAATGAGCAGTTCTTC,CASSEAPTGSYNEQFF
NA,NA,TRBV29-1,TRBJ2-7,TGCAGCGTTGCTACAGGGTGGACCTACGAGCAGTACTTC,CSVATGWTYEQYF
NA,NA,TRBV7-9,TRBJ1-2,TGTGCCAGCAGCCCCCCGGCAGGGCGCTATGGCTACACCTTC,CASSPPAGRYGYTF
NA,NA,TRBV5-4,TRBJ2-1,TGTGCCAGCAGCCCTCGGGGGAGCTCCTACAATGAGCAGTTCTTC,CASSPRGSSYNEQFF
NA,once,TRBV19,TRBJ2-2,TGTGCCAGTAGCTTACTAGCAACGGGGGAGCTGTTTTTT,CASSLLATGELFF
TRBD1,NA,TRBV28,TRBJ1-5,TGTGCCAGCAGTTTAGTGACAGGGGCCAGGCAGCCCCAGCATTTT,CASSLVTGARQPQHF
NA,few,TRBV6-5,TRBJ1-4,TGTGCCAGCAGTTACTCGAGCTCGCATGAAAAACTGTTTTTT,CASSYSSSHEKLFF
NA,NA,TRBV4-2,TRBJ1-2,TGTGCCAGCAGCCAAGGGCAGGGCCCCCTTTCTAACTATGGCTACACCTTC,CASSQGQGPLSNYGYTF
NA,few,TRBV9,TRBJ2-1,TGTGCCAGCAGCGTAGATTACGGCAATGAGCAGTTCTTC,CASSVDYGNEQFF
NA,once,TRBV2,TRBJ2-5,TGTGCCAGCAGGCCGGACAGTCTAGGGGAGACCCAGTACTTC,CASRPDSLGETQYF
TRBD2,NA,TRBV25-1,TRBJ2-3,TGTGCCAGCAGTGACGGACTAGCGGGAGGGCCTCGGACAGATACGCAGTATTTT,CASSDGLAGGPRTDTQYF
NA,once,TRBV18,TRBJ1-1,TGTGCCAGCTCACCAACAGCCATGAACACTGAAGCTTTCTTT,CASSPTAMNTEAFF
NA,NA,TRBV18,TRBJ2-5,TGTGCCAGCTCACGGTACGGGGAGCAAGAGACCCAGTACTTC,CASSRYGEQETQYF
TRBD1,NA,TRBV5-1,TRBJ1-1,TGCGCCAGCAGTGGACAGGGGAACACTGAAGCTTTCTTT,CASSGQGNTEAFF
NA,once,TRBV28,TRBJ1-1,TGTGCCAGCAGGTTCCTCGAGAAGAACACTGAAGCTTTCTTT,CASRFLEKNTEAFF
NA,NA,TRBV2,TRBJ1-6,TGTGCCAGTGCGAGTGGGCCATATAATTCACCCCTCCACTTT,CASASGPYNSPLHF
TRBD2,NA,TRBV9,TRBJ2-5,TGTGCCAGCAGCGGGACTAGCGGGAGAACAGAGACCCAGTACTTC,CASSGTSGRTETQYF
NA,NA,TRBV5-1,TRBJ1-6,TGCGCCAGCAGCGTGTCCGGGGATAATAATTCACCCCTCCACTTT,CASSVSGDNNSPLHF
TRBD1,NA,TRBV7-2,TRBJ2-7,TGTGCCAGCAGCCCCGTAAGGGGGCTTTCTCTTTACGAGCAGTACTTC,CASSPVRGLSLYEQYF
NA,NA,TRBV2,TRBJ2-7,TGTGCCAGCAGTTCTGACCAGGTTGTCTCCGAGCAGTACTTC,CASSSDQVVSEQYF
TRBD2,NA,TRBV6-5,TRBJ2-1,TGTGCCAGCAGTTTATTAGCGGGAGGAACCGATGAGCAGTTCTTC,CASSLLAGGTDEQFF
NA,NA,TRBV28,TRBJ1-5,TGTGCCAGCAGTCCAGGGGTGGAGGTTCAGCCCCAGCATTTT,CASSPGVEVQPQHF